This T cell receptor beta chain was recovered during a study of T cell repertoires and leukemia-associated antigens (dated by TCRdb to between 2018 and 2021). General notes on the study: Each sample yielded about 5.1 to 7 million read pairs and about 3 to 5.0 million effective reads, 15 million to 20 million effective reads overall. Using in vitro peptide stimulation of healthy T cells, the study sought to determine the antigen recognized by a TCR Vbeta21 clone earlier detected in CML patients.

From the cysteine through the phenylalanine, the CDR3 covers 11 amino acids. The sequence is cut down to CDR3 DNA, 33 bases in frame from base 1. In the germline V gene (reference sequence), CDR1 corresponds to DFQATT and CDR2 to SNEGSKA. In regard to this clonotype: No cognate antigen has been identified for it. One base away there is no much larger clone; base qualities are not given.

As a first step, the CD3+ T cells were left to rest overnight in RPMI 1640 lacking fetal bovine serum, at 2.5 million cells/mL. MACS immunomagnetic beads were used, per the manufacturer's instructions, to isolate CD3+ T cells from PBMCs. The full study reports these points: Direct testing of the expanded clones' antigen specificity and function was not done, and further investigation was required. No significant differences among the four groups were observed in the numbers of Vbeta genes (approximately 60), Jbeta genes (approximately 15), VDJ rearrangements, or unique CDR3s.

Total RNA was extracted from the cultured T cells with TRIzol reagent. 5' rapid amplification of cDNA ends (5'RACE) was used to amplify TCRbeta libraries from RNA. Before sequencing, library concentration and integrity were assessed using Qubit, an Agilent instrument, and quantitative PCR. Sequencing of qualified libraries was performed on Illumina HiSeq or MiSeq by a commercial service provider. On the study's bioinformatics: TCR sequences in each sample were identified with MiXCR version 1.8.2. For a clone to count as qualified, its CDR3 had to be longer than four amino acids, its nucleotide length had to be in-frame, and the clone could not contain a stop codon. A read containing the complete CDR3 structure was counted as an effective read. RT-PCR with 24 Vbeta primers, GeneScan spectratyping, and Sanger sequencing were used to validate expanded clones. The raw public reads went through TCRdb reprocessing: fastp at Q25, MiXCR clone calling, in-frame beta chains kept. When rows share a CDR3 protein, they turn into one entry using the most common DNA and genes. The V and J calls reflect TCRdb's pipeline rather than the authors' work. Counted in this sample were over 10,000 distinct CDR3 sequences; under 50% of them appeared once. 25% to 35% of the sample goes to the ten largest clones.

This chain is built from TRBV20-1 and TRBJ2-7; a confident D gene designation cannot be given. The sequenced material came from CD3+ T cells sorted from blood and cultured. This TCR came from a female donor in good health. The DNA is TGCAGCCCACTCAGCTCCTACGAGCAGTACTTC. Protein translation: CSPLSSYEQYF.